Following are 9 T cell receptor beta chains from one sample sequenced in a study of shared clonotypes between healthy human individuals. Measured with immunoSEQ multiplex PCR; TCRdb has only the in-frame clones, and not every one. The table shows some 95,000 clones, with 68% occurring only once. Source material: memory CD8+ T cells sorted from blood. Regarding subset: CD45RO+ cells pooled with CCR7-negative TemRA cells. The receptor set was obtained from a man younger than 40 in good health.

The V and J genes are TRBV2 and TRBJ2-3, with 9 positions matching TRBD1. After removal of 10 bases from V and 2 bases from J, the junction contained 10 bases not matched to a gene. Germline loops: CDR1 SNHLY, CDR2 FYNNEI. This CDR3 is built from 15 residues. For the CDR3, the DNA is TGTGCCACATCAACCGGGACAGGGAACACAGATACGCAGTATTTT. Its protein is CATSTGTGNTDTQYF.

The chain employs TRBV7-9 and TRBJ2-2; D is undetermined. CDR1 is SEHNR and CDR2 is FQNEAQ in the germline V gene (reference sequence). The CDR3 covers 13 residues. Deletions cut 6 bases from V and 5 bases from J, with 10 bases between. The CDR3, as DNA: TGTGCCAGCAGTCTGGCGCCGACCGGGGAGCTGTTTTTT. Its translation: CASSLAPTGELFF.

The chain has TRBV2 and TRBJ2-3; TRBD1 might be the D (6 bases). The V end lost 1 base, the J end lost 7 bases, and 15 bases lay between the germline ends. Germline V CDR1 and CDR2: SNHLY, FYNNEI. The CDR3 has 15 residues. CDR3 sequence (DNA): TGTGCCAGCAGTGAAGAGGGGGTGGGTCGTTATACGCAGTATTTT. The encoded protein is CASSEEGVGRYTQYF.

V usage is TRBV6-5 and J usage is TRBJ2-3; 7 bases line up with TRBD1. V lost 2 bases, J lost 2 bases, and 4 bases stayed unmatched. In germline, CDR1 is MNHEY, CDR2 SVGAGI. The CDR3 extends over 15 amino acids. The CDR3 spells CASSYGDSHTDTQYF. For the CDR3, the DNA is TGTGCCAGCAGTTACGGGGACAGTCACACAGATACGCAGTATTTT.

The rearrangement links TRBV5-1 to TRBJ2-1; D perhaps matches TRBD2 (5 bases). Germline CDR1 and CDR2: SGHRS and YFSETQ. The CDR3 is 15 amino acids. Trimming took 4 bases from V and 0 from J, leaving 11 bases between them. CDR3 coding DNA: TGCGCCAGCAGCCTCAGGACTTCCTCCTACAATGAGCAGTTCTTC. Translation gives CASSLRTSSYNEQFF.

The CDR3 here is CATYGQGAYEQYF. CDR3 bases: TGTGCCACATACGGACAGGGGGCCTACGAGCAGTACTTC. The chain uses TRBV7-9 and TRBJ2-7; 10 bases match TRBD1. CDR1 SEHNR and CDR2 FQNEAQ come from the germline V gene (reference sequence). This CDR3 has 13 residues. V lost 10 bases and J lost 2; bases outside the gene matches: 5.

The chain links TRBV9 to TRBJ2-7; TRBD2 agrees at 13 bases. This CDR3 comprises 15 residues. J was trimmed by 4 bases and V by 3 bases; bases with no gene match: 4. Germline-derived CDR1 and CDR2 are SGDLS and YYNGEE. CDR3 coding DNA: TGTGCCAGCAGCGGACCGGGACTAGCGGGGTACGAGCAGTACTTC. The encoded protein is CASSGPGLAGYEQYF. Variable domain in full (rest from reference TRBV9 and TRBJ2-7): DSGVTQTPKHLITATGQRVTLRCSPRSGDLSVYWYQQSLDQGLQFLIQYYNGEERAKGNILERFSAQQFPDLHSELNLSSLELGDSALYFCASSGPGLAGYEQYFGPGTRLTVT.

V usage is TRBV5-6 and J usage is TRBJ2-1; 7 bases align to TRBD1. CDR3 length: 14 residues. Losses at the gene ends were 0 bases for V and 4 bases for J; bases not matched to a gene: 1. In germline, CDR1 is SGHDT, CDR2 YYEEEE. Here the CDR3 reads CASSLEGQYNEQFF. The DNA for the CDR3 is TGTGCCAGCAGCTTGGAGGGACAGTACAATGAGCAGTTCTTC.

The gene calls are TRBV5-1 and TRBJ2-3; 13 bases agree with TRBD2. CDR1 and CDR2 (germline): SGHRS, YFSETQ. The J segment lost 6 bases and the V segment lost 4 bases, leaving 8 bases of the junction unmatched. The CDR3 sequence is 16 residues long. The CDR3 DNA follows: TGCGCCAGCAGCACTGGGACTAGCGGGATGTGGGATACGCAGTATTTT. Amino acids: CASSTGTSGMWDTQYF.